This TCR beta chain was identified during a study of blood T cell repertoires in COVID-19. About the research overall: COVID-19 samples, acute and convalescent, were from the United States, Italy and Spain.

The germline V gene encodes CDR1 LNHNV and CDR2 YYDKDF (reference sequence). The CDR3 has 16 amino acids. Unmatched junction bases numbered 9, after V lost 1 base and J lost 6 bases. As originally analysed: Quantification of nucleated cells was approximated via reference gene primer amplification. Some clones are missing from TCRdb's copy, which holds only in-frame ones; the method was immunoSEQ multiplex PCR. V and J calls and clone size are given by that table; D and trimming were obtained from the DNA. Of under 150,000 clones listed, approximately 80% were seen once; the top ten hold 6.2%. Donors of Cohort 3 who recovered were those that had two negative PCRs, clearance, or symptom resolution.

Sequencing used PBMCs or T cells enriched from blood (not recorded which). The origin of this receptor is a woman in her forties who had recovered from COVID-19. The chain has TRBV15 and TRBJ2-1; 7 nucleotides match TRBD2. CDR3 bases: TGTGCCACCAGCAGAGCCCGCGCGGGAGCTTTCAATGAGCAGTTCTTC. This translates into CATSRARAGAFNEQFF.